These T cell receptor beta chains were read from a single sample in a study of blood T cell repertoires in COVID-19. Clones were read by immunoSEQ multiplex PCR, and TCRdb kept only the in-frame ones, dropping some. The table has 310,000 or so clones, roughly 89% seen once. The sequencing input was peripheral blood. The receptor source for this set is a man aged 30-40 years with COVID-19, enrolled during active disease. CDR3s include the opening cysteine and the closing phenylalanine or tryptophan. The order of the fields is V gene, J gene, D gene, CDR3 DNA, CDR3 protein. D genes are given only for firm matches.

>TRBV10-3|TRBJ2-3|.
TGTGCCACCGGAGGAGATGTAACAGATACGCAGTATTTT
CATGGDVTDTQYF
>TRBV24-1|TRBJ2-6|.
TGTGCCACCAGTGACGGGGGTTTAGCTGGGGCCAACGTCCTGACTTTC
CATSDGGLAGANVLTF
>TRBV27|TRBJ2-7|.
TGTGCCAGCAGTTTTAAATACGAGCAGTACTTC
CASSFKYEQYF
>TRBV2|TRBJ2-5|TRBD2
TGTGCCAGCAGCCGCGGGCTAGCGGGAGGACAAGAGACCCAGTACTTC
CASSRGLAGGQETQYF
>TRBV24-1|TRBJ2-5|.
TGTGCCACCAGTGACCGAACGTACAGGGGGGGGTACCAAGAGACCCAGTACTTC
CATSDRTYRGGYQETQYF
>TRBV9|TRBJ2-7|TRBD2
TGTGCCAGCAGCCCCGCAGCGGGGAGATCCTACGAGCAGTACTTC
CASSPAAGRSYEQYF
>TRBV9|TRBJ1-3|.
TGTGCCAGCAGCGCACAGTCGTGGGCTGGAAACACCATATATTTT
CASSAQSWAGNTIYF
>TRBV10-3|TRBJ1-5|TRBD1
TGTGCCATCAGTGACCCACCCCGGACAGGGGTTCAGCCCCAGCATTTT
CAISDPPRTGVQPQHF
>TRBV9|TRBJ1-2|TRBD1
TGTGCCAGCAGCGTAACTGGGGAAGGGACAGGAGGTGGCTACACCTTC
CASSVTGEGTGGGYTF
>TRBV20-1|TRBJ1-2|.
TGCAGTACACGGGACTATGGCTACACCTTC
CSTRDYGYTF